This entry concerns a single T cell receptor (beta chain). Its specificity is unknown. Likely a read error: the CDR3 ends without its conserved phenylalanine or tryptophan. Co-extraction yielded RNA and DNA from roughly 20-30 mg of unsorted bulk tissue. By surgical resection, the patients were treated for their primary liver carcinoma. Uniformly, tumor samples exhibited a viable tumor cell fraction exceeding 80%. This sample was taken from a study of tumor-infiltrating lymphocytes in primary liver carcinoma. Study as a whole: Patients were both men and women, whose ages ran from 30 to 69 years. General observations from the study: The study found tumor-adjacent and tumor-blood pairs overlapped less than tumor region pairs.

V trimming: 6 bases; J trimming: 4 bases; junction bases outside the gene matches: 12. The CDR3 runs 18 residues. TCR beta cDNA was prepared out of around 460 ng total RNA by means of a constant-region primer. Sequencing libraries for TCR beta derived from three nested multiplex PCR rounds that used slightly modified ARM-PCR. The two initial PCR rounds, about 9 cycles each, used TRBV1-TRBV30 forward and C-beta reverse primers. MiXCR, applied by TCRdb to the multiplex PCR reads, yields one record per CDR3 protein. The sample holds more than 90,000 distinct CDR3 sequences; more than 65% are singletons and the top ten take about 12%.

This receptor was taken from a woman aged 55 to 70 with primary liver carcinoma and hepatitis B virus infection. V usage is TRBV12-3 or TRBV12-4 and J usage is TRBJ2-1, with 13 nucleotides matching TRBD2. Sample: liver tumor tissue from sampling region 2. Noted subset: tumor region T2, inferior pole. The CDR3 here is CASSFGTSGITEYNEQFL. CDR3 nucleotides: TGTGCCAGCAGCTTCGGGACTAGCGGGATTACCGAGTACAATGAGCAGTTCTTA.